The 22 T cell receptor beta chains presented below share a single source sample, sequenced in a study of TIL therapy for anti-PD-1-resistant metastatic lung cancer. The libraries were made with immunoSEQ v3. The protocol was immunoSEQ multiplex PCR, while the TCRdb copy is restricted to in-frame clones and leaves out a portion. This table holds tens of thousands of clones, 78% found once. Specified time point: pre-treatment sample, taken before nivolumab and TIL therapy. This material consisted of blood, taken at baseline. These receptors came from a person between 25 and 80 years old with non-small cell lung cancer.

J is TRBJ1-1 and V is TRBV7-3, with a possible D match to TRBD1 (6 bases). This CDR3 contains 14 residues. With 8 bases removed from V and 10 bases from J, the gap between germline ends came to 23 bases. Germline-derived CDR1 and CDR2 are SGHTA and FQGTGA. CDR3 coding DNA: TGTGCCAGCCGCCTCACCCTGGGGGGGGCGCGAGCTTTCTTT. Amino acids: CASRLTLGGARAFF.

The V and J genes are TRBV10-2 and TRBJ2-5; 13 bases are a match to TRBD2. The DNA end lines up better with TRBJ2-7; the J call may be wrong. The CDR3 runs to 14 residues. The germline gives CDR1 WSHSY, CDR2 SAAADI. The CDR3 reads CASSTSGGANEQYF. The CDR3 nucleotides are TGCGCCAGCAGTACTAGCGGGGGGGCCAACGAGCAGTACTTC.

This sequence joins TRBV28 and TRBJ2-1, with 8 bases identical to TRBD2. The V gene's germline CDR1 is MDHEN and CDR2 SYDVKM. The CDR3 is 15 residues long. V shed 5 bases and J 4 bases; nucleotides not matched to a gene: 7. The CDR3 DNA sequence: TGTGCCAGCAGTCCGGGGGGGGGCGATTACAATGAGCAGTTCTTC. Amino acids: CASSPGGGDYNEQFF. The full variable domain, completed using reference TRBV28 and TRBJ2-1, is DVKVTQSSRYLVKRTGEKVFLECVQDMDHENMFWYRQDPGLGLRLIYFSYDVKMKEKGDIPEGYSVSREKKERFSLILESASTNQTSMYLCASSPGGGDYNEQFFGPGTRLTVL.

The chain employs TRBV18 and TRBJ2-3; D unresolved. CDR1 and CDR2 (germline): KGHSH, LQKENI. The CDR3 has 12 amino acids. Trimming left V 7 bases short and J 2 bases short, with 7 bases between. The CDR3 DNA follows: TGTGCCAGCTTAAGTACCACAGATACGCAGTATTTT. This gives the protein CASLSTTDTQYF.

The V gene is TRBV10-3, the J gene TRBJ2-3, with TRBD2 identical over 10 bases. The junction had 5 bases not matched to a gene; V was cut back by 0 bases and J by 5 bases. CDR3 length equals 16 residues. Germline V lookup: CDR1 ENHRY, CDR2 SYGVKD. The CDR3: CAISESSSGSGDTQYF. In DNA form, the CDR3 reads TGTGCCATCAGTGAGTCTTCTAGCGGGAGTGGAGATACGCAGTATTTT.

The chain employs TRBV5-1 and TRBJ2-2; a weak D match, TRBD1 (6 bases). The V end lost 3 bases, the J end lost 6 bases, and 6 bases lay between the germline ends. This CDR3 spans 12 amino acids. Germline V gene lookup returns CDR1 SGHRS and CDR2 YFSETQ. CDR3 coding DNA: TGCGCCAGCAGCTGGACAGCCGGGGAGCTGTTTTTT. Its translation: CASSWTAGELFF. The complete variable domain, with remaining parts taken from reference TRBV5-1 and TRBJ2-2, reads KAGVTQTPRYLIKTRGQQVTLSCSPISGHRSVSWYQQTPGQGLQFLFEYFSETQRNKGNFPGRFSGRQFSNSRSEMNVSTLELGDSALYLCASSWTAGELFFGEGSRLTVL.

V gene TRBV5-1 combines with J gene TRBJ2-2, with 8 positions matching TRBD1. V trimming: 4 bases; J trimming: 7 bases; junction bases outside the gene matches: 9. This CDR3 has 15 residues. Germline loops: CDR1 SGHRS, CDR2 YFSETQ. CDR3 DNA sequence: TGCGCCAGCAGCCCTGGGGGACAGGTCGGCGGGGAGCTGTTTTTT. Its translation is CASSPGGQVGGELFF.

This chain connects TRBV6-6 to TRBJ1-1; 8 bases are a match to TRBD1. Looked up from germline, CDR1 is MNHNY and CDR2 is SVGAGI (reference sequence). V lost 6 bases to trimming and J lost 1 base; unmatched junction nucleotides: 4. The CDR3 has 14 residues. CDR3 protein: CASRQGGPNTEAFF. DNA of the CDR3: TGTGCCAGCAGACAGGGGGGACCGAACACTGAAGCTTTCTTT.

The V and J genes are TRBV6-6 and TRBJ2-7, with TRBD2 matching 13 bases. With V trimmed by 5 bases and J by 6 bases, 7 bases remained unmatched. This CDR3 is built from 15 residues. CDR1 is MNHNY, CDR2 SVGAGI, per germline (reference sequence). CDR3 sequence (DNA): TGTGCCAGCAGTCTCAAACTAGCGGGAGGGGGCGAGCAGTACTTC. Amino acid sequence: CASSLKLAGGGEQYF.

The V gene is TRBV18, the J gene TRBJ2-1; the D is unclear. This CDR3 is 10 amino acids long. Germline CDR1 and CDR2: KGHSH and LQKENI. V gave up 6 bases and J gave up 6 bases, with 3 bases separating them. The CDR3 coding sequence is TGTGCCAGCTCTCGCAATGAGCAGTTCTTC. This translates into CASSRNEQFF.

The chain recombines TRBV19 with TRBJ1-1; no clear D. This CDR3 spans 14 amino acids. V was cut by 4 bases and J by 2 bases, with 11 bases left in between. Germline V gene data show CDR1 as LNHDA and CDR2 as SQIVND (reference sequence). In DNA form, the CDR3 reads TGTGCCAGTAGTAATGCCTACTCCAACACTGAAGCTTTCTTT. Residues: CASSNAYSNTEAFF.

The chain links TRBV19 to TRBJ2-2; D unresolved. Germline V gene data show CDR1 as LNHDA and CDR2 as SQIVND (reference sequence). The CDR3 runs to 13 residues. Trimming cost V 6 bases and J 3 bases, with 8 bases left between them. The CDR3, as DNA: TGTGCCAGTAGACCTCTCTACACCGGGGAGCTGTTTTTT. Protein: CASRPLYTGELFF. The full variable domain, rest sourced from reference TRBV19 and TRBJ2-2, is DGGITQSPKYLFRKEGQNVTLSCEQNLNHDAMYWYRQDPGQGLRLIYYSQIVNDFQKGDIAEGYSVSREKKESFPLTVTSAQKNPTAFYLCASRPLYTGELFFGEGSRLTVL.

This chain connects TRBV4-2 to TRBJ2-3; D remains ambiguous. This CDR3 contains 16 residues. Germline values: CDR1 LGHNA, CDR2 YNFKEQ. V was pared by 2 bases and J by 0 bases, with 12 bases between. The DNA of the CDR3 is TGTGCCAGCAGCCAAACTCCTTGGGTGAGCACAGATACGCAGTATTTT. This gives the protein CASSQTPWVSTDTQYF.

This clone turned up a few times. V and J are TRBV5-1 and TRBJ1-2, with no clear D. This CDR3 region has 11 residues. Germline V gene sequence: CDR1 SGHRS, CDR2 YFSETQ. Trimming took 1 base from V and 8 from J, leaving 6 bases between them. Here the CDR3 DNA reads TGCGCCAGCAGCTTGAAAGGAGGCTACACCTTC. Encoded protein: CASSLKGGYTF.

This chain joins TRBV5-1 and TRBJ2-5, with D unclear. Germline V CDR1 and CDR2: SGHRS, YFSETQ. The CDR3 length is 12 residues. V was trimmed by 0 bases and J by 5 bases, leaving 5 bases between them. CDR3 loop: CASSLVGETQYF. The CDR3 region has the DNA TGCGCCAGCAGCTTGGTGGGTGAGACCCAGTACTTC.

This chain connects TRBV5-1 to TRBJ1-2, with TRBD1 as a possible D gene (5 bases). Germline V gives CDR1 SGHRS, CDR2 YFSETQ. This CDR3 has 13 residues. Trimming left V 6 bases short and J 1 base short, with 10 bases between. For the CDR3, the DNA is TGCGCCAGCACCGAAGACAGTAACTATGGCTACACCTTC. Amino acid sequence: CASTEDSNYGYTF.

The chain joins TRBV13 to TRBJ1-4; D may be TRBD1 (6 bases). CDR1 is PRHDT and CDR2 is FYEKMQ in the germline V gene (reference sequence). Trimming cost V 0 bases and J 1 base, with 9 bases left between them. This CDR3 has 16 residues. CDR3 DNA sequence: TGTGCCAGCAGCTTAGGGACAGGCTTAACTAATGAAAAACTGTTTTTT. Translating it yields CASSLGTGLTNEKLFF.

Concerning this clone: The germline gene is not matched at one end of the junction; a read error may be the cause. This chain connects TRBV7-7 to TRBJ2-5; D remains ambiguous. This CDR3 is built from 14 residues. Germline CDR1 reads SSHAT; CDR2 reads FNYEAQ (reference sequence). DNA for the CDR3: TGTGCTAGCAGCTTAGACCTTCCCCAAGAGACCCAGTACTTC. It codes for CASSLDLPQETQYF.

The chain joins TRBV28 to TRBJ1-5; no reliable D call. The ends were cut back, 1 base at V and 6 bases at J, with 7 bases in the middle. The CDR3 runs 13 residues. Germline CDR1 reads MDHEN; CDR2 reads SYDVKM. Here the CDR3 DNA reads TGTGCCAGCAGTTTATTTGAGGGTCAGCCCCAGCATTTT. Translation gives CASSLFEGQPQHF.

V and J are TRBV7-9 and TRBJ2-7, with 10 bases fitting TRBD2. CDR1 is SEHNR, CDR2 FQNEAQ, per germline (reference sequence). The CDR3 loop spans 16 amino acids. After removal of 5 bases from V and 5 bases from J, the junction contained 12 bases not matched to a gene. The CDR3 sequence: CASSPSVAGGGNEQYF. Here the CDR3 DNA reads TGTGCCAGCAGCCCCTCGGTAGCGGGGGGCGGGAACGAGCAGTACTTC.

This chain uses TRBV18 with TRBJ1-1; D unresolved. V shed 3 bases and J shed 5 bases, with 7 bases lying between them. CDR1 KGHSH and CDR2 LQKENI come from the germline V gene. This CDR3 is 12 amino acids long. The CDR3: CASSPQRTEAFF. CDR3 coding DNA: TGTGCCAGCTCACCGCAGAGGACTGAAGCTTTCTTT.

The chain uses TRBV19 and TRBJ2-1; perhaps TRBD1 as D (6 bases). Trimming removed 7 bases at V and 2 bases at J, with 12 bases between. The CDR3 covers 14 residues. CDR1 is LNHDA and CDR2 is SQIVND in the germline V gene (reference sequence). Here the CDR3 DNA reads TGTGCCAGTACCCTGACAGGAACCTACAATGAGCAGTTCTTC. The encoded protein is CASTLTGTYNEQFF. The full variable domain, rest sourced from reference TRBV19 and TRBJ2-1, is DGGITQSPKYLFRKEGQNVTLSCEQNLNHDAMYWYRQDPGQGLRLIYYSQIVNDFQKGDIAEGYSVSREKKESFPLTVTSAQKNPTAFYLCASTLTGTYNEQFFGPGTRLTVL.